Listed below are T cell receptor beta chains from one sample, sequenced in a study of Graves' ophthalmopathy and Graves' hyperthyroidism. TCRdb itself ran the multiplex PCR reads through MiXCR, one entry per CDR3 protein. This sample has 650,000 to 800,000 distinct CDR3 sequences, with roughly two fifths found just once. Sequencing was carried out using peripheral blood. These receptors all stem from an adult man with Graves' ophthalmopathy. Both conserved end residues are part of each CDR3. A D gene is named only where the DNA matches it firmly. Rows may omit the clone size; those that give it use once, few, many or a size class.

TRBJ1-1,TRBV5-1,NA,TRBD1,CASSSKTGALNTEAFF,TGCGCCAGCAGCTCCAAGACAGGGGCTTTGAACACTGAAGCTTTCTTT
TRBJ1-2,TRBV7-2,many,NA,CASRRGGTYGYTF,TGTGCCAGCCGCCGGGGGGGGACCTATGGCTACACCTTC
TRBJ1-1,TRBV15,NA,NA,CATSSYGDKSPEAFF,TGTGCCACCAGCAGTTATGGGGACAAATCGCCTGAAGCTTTCTTT
TRBJ2-7,TRBV12-3/TRBV12-4,few,NA,CASSSSGPRYEQYF,TGTGCCAGCAGTTCCTCGGGACCAAGGTACGAGCAGTACTTC
TRBJ2-6,TRBV7-9,NA,NA,CASSASGAGANVLTF,TGTGCCAGCAGCGCATCAGGGGCCGGGGCCAACGTCCTGACTTTC
TRBJ2-7,TRBV5-1,many,TRBD2,CASSWTSGEYEQYF,TGCGCCAGCAGCTGGACTAGCGGAGAGTACGAGCAGTACTTC
TRBJ1-2,TRBV25-1,NA,NA,CASSESRQVYGYTF,TGTGCCAGCAGTGAATCCCGACAGGTCTATGGCTACACCTTC
TRBJ2-7,TRBV19,few,NA,CASSIDRGFSYEQYF,TGTGCCAGTAGTATAGATCGCGGTTTCTCCTACGAGCAGTACTTC
TRBJ1-1,TRBV25-1,many,TRBD1,CASSERGTGVYTEAFF,TGTGCCAGCAGTGAGAGAGGGACAGGGGTATACACTGAAGCTTTCTTT
TRBJ1-4,TRBV19,NA,TRBD1,CASSGGQGATNEKLFF,TGTGCCAGTAGTGGCGGACAGGGGGCAACTAATGAAAAACTGTTTTTT